This T cell receptor beta chain was identified in a study of cytomegalovirus exposure and HLA in healthy donors. General study findings and limits: A missense DCLRE1C variant was associated with V- and J-gene trimming of TCR beta chains in a later analysis, and an independent cohort replicated the association.

The study ran its PCR with 60 Vbeta and 13 Jbeta primers. Generated by immunoSEQ multiplex PCR, the TCRdb table keeps only in-frame clones and is missing some. There are 85,000 to 100,000 clones in the sample; roughly 80% occur only once, and about 7% lies in the top ten. This clone was observed a few times. Its antigen is not known. Other DNA sequences from this sample encode an identical CDR3 as well. This receptor was taken from a man aged 50 or older in good health and CMV-seropositive. The sequencing input was PBMCs.

DNA of the CDR3: TGCAGCGGGACAGGGATGAACACTGAAGCTTTCTTT. It yields the protein CSGTGMNTEAFF. V and J are TRBV29-1 and TRBJ1-1, with 8 bases that match TRBD1. V dropped 7 bases and J dropped 0; count of bases not matched to a gene: 1. Germline V gene data show CDR1 as SQVTM and CDR2 as ANQGSEA. The CDR3 is 12 amino acids.